The next 27 T cell receptor beta chains were all read from a single sample in a study of blood T cell repertoires in COVID-19. Clones were read by immunoSEQ multiplex PCR, and TCRdb kept only the in-frame ones, dropping some. This table has over 300,000 clones, about 90% appearing once. Sample: peripheral blood. These TCRs come from a man aged 35-49 years with acute or convalescent COVID-19.

The rearrangement joins TRBV9 to TRBJ2-3; 9 nucleotides align to TRBD2. In germline, CDR1 is SGDLS, CDR2 YYNGEE. The junction had 11 bases not matched to a gene; V was cut back by 3 bases and J by 6 bases. The CDR3 is 16 residues long. The DNA of the CDR3 is TGTGCCAGCAGCGAGGGACTAGCTTCGATTTTGGATACGCAGTATTTT. This translates into CASSEGLASILDTQYF. The full variable domain, with the rest looked up from reference TRBV9 and TRBJ2-3, is DSGVTQTPKHLITATGQRVTLRCSPRSGDLSVYWYQQSLDQGLQFLIQYYNGEERAKGNILERFSAQQFPDLHSELNLSSLELGDSALYFCASSEGLASILDTQYFGPGTRLTVL.

The chain has TRBV28 and TRBJ2-7; 7 bases are shared with TRBD2. Germline CDR1 MDHEN, CDR2 SYDVKM. Trimming removed 6 bases from V and 4 bases from J; junction bases left unmatched: 3. This CDR3 spans 12 amino acids. The CDR3 coding sequence is TGTGCCAGCAGGGGGGGGATTTACGAGCAGTACTTC. Translated: CASRGGIYEQYF.

The J gene is TRBJ2-7, the V gene TRBV5-6; D is undetermined. Trimming pared 2 bases from V and 1 base from J, leaving 7 bases between. CDR1 and CDR2 (germline): SGHDT, YYEEEE. This CDR3 spans 13 amino acids. CDR3 protein: CASSFTESYEQYF. Written as DNA, the CDR3 is TGTGCCAGCAGCTTTACAGAATCCTACGAGCAGTACTTC.

The J gene is TRBJ1-5, the V gene TRBV21-1. TRBV21-1 represents a pseudogene. This CDR3 comprises 13 residues. The CDR3 nucleotides read TGTGCCAGCAGCCTTAGTGGTCATCAGCCCCAGCATTTT. Its protein product is CASSLSGHQPQHF.

This clone was recorded only once. The chain couples TRBV4-1 to TRBJ2-1; 13 bases match TRBD2. CDR3 length equals 18 residues. Unmatched junction bases numbered 9, after V lost 0 bases and J lost 7 bases. Germline CDR1 and CDR2: MGHRA and YSYEKL. The CDR3 region is CASSQEEGLAGLGNEQFF. The CDR3 DNA reads as TGCGCCAGCAGCCAAGAAGAGGGACTAGCGGGGCTAGGGAATGAGCAGTTCTTC.

This sequence joins TRBV7-3 and TRBJ1-2; a possible D gene is TRBD1 (5 bases). V dropped 4 bases and J dropped 2 bases, with 11 bases sitting between them. CDR1 is SGHTA and CDR2 is FQGTGA in the germline V gene. The CDR3 covers 14 residues. In DNA form, the CDR3 reads TGTGCCAGCAGCTCGGGACTCTCGAACTATGGCTACACCTTC. Translating it yields CASSSGLSNYGYTF.

This chain links TRBV13 with TRBJ2-3, with a possible D match to TRBD2 (5 bases). CDR3 length equals 13 residues. V was cut by 5 bases and J by 3 bases, with 9 bases left in between. The V gene's germline CDR1 is PRHDT and CDR2 FYEKMQ (reference sequence). This chain's CDR3 is CASSEGATDTQYF. In DNA, the CDR3 is TGTGCCAGCAGCGAGGGAGCGACAGATACGCAGTATTTT.

The V call is TRBV6-4, the J call TRBJ2-3, with a weak D call TRBD2 (6 bases). The CDR3 is 16 amino acids. V lost 4 bases, J lost 1 base, and 15 bases lay in between. Germline values: CDR1 MRHNA, CDR2 SNTAGT. CDR3 loop: CASSAIGASGTDTQYF. The CDR3 DNA follows: TGTGCCAGCAGTGCGATCGGGGCTAGCGGCACAGATACGCAGTATTTT.

This clone was observed a few times. The genes are TRBV11-3 and TRBJ2-1; possible D gene TRBD1, 6 bases. V was shortened by 8 bases and J by 4 bases, with 12 bases between the two germline ends. Germline V CDR1 and CDR2: SGHNT, YENEEA. The length of the CDR3 is 13 residues. The CDR3 is CASGTNLYNEQFF. In nucleotides, the CDR3 is TGTGCCAGCGGGACAAATCTTTACAATGAGCAGTTCTTC. The whole variable domain, filled in from reference TRBV11-3 and TRBJ2-1, reads EAGVVQSPRYKIIEKKQPVAFWCNPISGHNTLYWYLQNLGQGPELLIRYENEEAVDDSQLPKDRFSAERLKGVDSTLKIQPAELGDSAVYLCASGTNLYNEQFFGPGTRLTVL.

This chain uses TRBV11-2 with TRBJ2-5, with 12 positions matching TRBD1. Germline V gene sequence: CDR1 SGHAT, CDR2 FQNNGV. The ends lost 1 base at V and 4 bases at J; junction bases unmatched: 4. The CDR3 has 16 residues. CDR3 coding DNA: TGTGCCAGCAGCTTAGCGGGACAGGGGGCTGCAGAGACCCAGTACTTC. Protein product: CASSLAGQGAAETQYF.

This chain links TRBV7-9 with TRBJ1-1, with TRBD1 as a possible D gene (5 bases). V lost 5 bases to trimming and J lost 5 bases, with 12 bases between them. This CDR3 spans 13 amino acids. Looked up from germline, CDR1 is SEHNR and CDR2 is FQNEAQ (reference sequence). This CDR3 reads CASSAGFWTEAFF. DNA for the CDR3: TGTGCCAGCAGCGCAGGGTTTTGGACTGAAGCTTTCTTT.

The chain employs TRBV15 and TRBJ1-4; possible D gene TRBD1, 6 bases. CDR3 length equals 15 residues. Trimming pared 3 bases from V and 1 base from J, leaving 9 bases between. The germline gives CDR1 LNHNV, CDR2 YYDKDF (reference sequence). DNA for the CDR3: TGTGCCACCAGCAGGAGGGGGGGAACTAATGAAAAACTGTTTTTT. It specifies CATSRRGGTNEKLFF.

This clone appeared a single time. V gene TRBV7-3 combines with J gene TRBJ1-1; D is ambiguous. The ends were cut back, 3 bases at V and 0 bases at J, with 5 bases in the middle. The CDR3 sequence is 13 residues long. CDR1 is SGHTA and CDR2 is FQGTGA in the germline V gene. The CDR3 protein is CASSFSLNTEAFF. CDR3 sequence (DNA): TGTGCCAGCAGCTTTAGCCTGAACACTGAAGCTTTCTTT.

CDR3 DNA sequence: TGTGCCAGCAGTCCACGGACAGGAGGGGTAAATACTGAAGCTTTCTTT. Protein: CASSPRTGGVNTEAFF. The V call is TRBV4-2, the J call TRBJ1-1, with 7 bases matching TRBD1. Trimming cost V 6 bases and J 5 bases; bases outside gene matches: 15. Germline V gene sequence: CDR1 LGHNA, CDR2 YNFKEQ. The CDR3 has 16 residues.

The rearrangement links TRBV4-2 to TRBJ2-3, with D unclear. Germline-derived CDR1 and CDR2 are LGHNA and YNFKEQ. Trimming left V 0 bases short and J 4 bases short, with 8 bases between. The CDR3 covers 14 residues. Here the CDR3 DNA reads TGTGCCAGCAGCCAAGATGATGAGGCAGATACGCAGTATTTT. The encoded protein is CASSQDDEADTQYF.

This chain joins TRBV19 and TRBJ1-5, with 12 bases that match TRBD1. The CDR3 is 15 amino acids. V was pared by 5 bases and J by 7 bases, with 6 bases of the junction left unmatched. CDR1 LNHDA and CDR2 SQIVND come from the germline V gene (reference sequence). The CDR3 protein is CASSWGQGAGQPQHF. DNA for the CDR3: TGTGCCAGTAGTTGGGGACAGGGGGCAGGGCAGCCCCAGCATTTT.

The genes are TRBV4-2 and TRBJ1-5; a weak D match, TRBD1 (6 bases). The CDR3 consists of 16 residues. The V gene's germline CDR1 is LGHNA and CDR2 YNFKEQ. Trimming shortened V by 0 bases and J by 1 base, and 10 bases separated the two germline ends. This CDR3 reads CASSQEGQGSNQPQHF. The DNA of the CDR3 is TGTGCCAGCAGCCAAGAAGGCCAGGGGAGCAATCAGCCCCAGCATTTT.

This chain uses TRBV6-4 with TRBJ2-1; TRBD1 matches at 7 bases. The germline gives CDR1 MRHNA, CDR2 SNTAGT. This CDR3 has 16 amino acids. V trimming: 2 bases; J trimming: 12 bases; junction bases outside the gene matches: 16. CDR3 nucleotide sequence: TGTGCCAGCAGTGACAGACAGGGACCCGCCGGTGAGCGGCAGTTCTTC. Translated: CASSDRQGPAGERQFF.

The chain has TRBV7-2 and TRBJ2-5; no firm D call. CDR3 length equals 11 residues. Germline CDR1 and CDR2: SGHTA and FQGNSA. V shed 7 bases and J shed 5 bases, with 8 bases lying between them. In nucleotides, the CDR3 is TGTGCCAGCACCCCGGAGGAGACCCAGTACTTC. It yields the protein CASTPEETQYF.

This chain joins TRBV13 and TRBJ2-2; D perhaps matches TRBD2 (5 bases). The V gene lost 5 bases and the J gene lost 4 bases, with 14 bases spanning the gap. There are 15 residues in the CDR3. Per the germline V gene, CDR1 is PRHDT and CDR2 is FYEKMQ (reference sequence). CDR3 in amino acids: CASSLISSPTGELFF. The CDR3, as DNA: TGTGCCAGCAGCCTAATTTCTAGCCCCACCGGGGAGCTGTTTTTT.

This clone was counted a single time. The chain is built from TRBV3-1 (or the pseudogene TRBV3-2) and TRBJ1-4, with D hard to call. Germline loops: CDR1 LGHDT, CDR2 YNNKEL (reference sequence). The CDR3 is made up of 13 amino acids. V dropped 3 bases and J dropped 8 bases, with 10 bases sitting between them. In DNA, the CDR3 is TGTGCCAGCAGCCAGTCACTGTCGGAAAAACTGTTTTTT. Protein product: CASSQSLSEKLFF.

The chain carries TRBV6-4 and TRBJ1-6, with D tentatively TRBD1 (5 bases). Trimming shortened V by 3 bases and J by 9 bases, and 9 bases separated the two germline ends. Germline V gene lookup returns CDR1 MRHNA and CDR2 SNTAGT. This CDR3 is built from 13 residues. The CDR3 loop is CASSESQASPLHF. The CDR3 coding sequence is TGTGCCAGCAGTGAATCACAGGCTTCACCCCTCCACTTT.

The sample holds one count of this clone. V gene TRBV7-3 combines with J gene TRBJ1-1; D not resolved. There are 13 residues in the CDR3. V lost 3 bases and J 4 bases, leaving 9 bases between the germline ends. CDR1 and CDR2 from the germline V gene are SGHTA and FQGTGA. CDR3 residues: CASSLGVGTEAFF. As DNA, the CDR3 is TGTGCCAGCAGCTTGGGAGTAGGCACTGAAGCTTTCTTT.

The chain joins TRBV5-4 to TRBJ1-1; 7 positions agree with TRBD1. V was pared by 4 bases and J by 1 base, with 10 bases of the junction left unmatched. CDR3 length: 16 residues. In germline, CDR1 is SGHNT, CDR2 YYREEE (reference sequence). CDR3 nucleotides: TGTGCCAGCAGCCCCCGACAGGGCCCAAGGAACACTGAAGCTTTCTTT. Translation gives CASSPRQGPRNTEAFF.

The chain carries TRBV6-5 and TRBJ2-7; possibly TRBD1 for D (6 bases). Germline V gene sequence: CDR1 MNHEY, CDR2 SVGAGI. V dropped 11 bases and J dropped 2 bases, with 13 bases sitting between them. The CDR3 length is 12 residues. The CDR3 DNA reads TGTGCCGCCGCCAGGGGCGCCTACGAGCAGTACTTC. It is translated as CAAARGAYEQYF.

The gene calls are TRBV19 and TRBJ1-2; TRBD1 matches 9 bases. The CDR3 spans 15 residues. V shed 7 bases and J 3 bases; nucleotides not matched to a gene: 9. Germline V gene lookup returns CDR1 LNHDA and CDR2 SQIVND (reference sequence). CDR3 protein: CASTNSGTGYYGYTF. The CDR3 DNA sequence: TGTGCCAGTACTAACTCCGGGACAGGGTACTATGGCTACACCTTC.

The chain combines TRBV6-1 with TRBJ2-1; 7 bases match TRBD1. CDR1 and CDR2 (germline): MNHNS, SASEGT. The CDR3 consists of 16 residues. V lost 3 bases to trimming and J lost 3 bases; unmatched junction nucleotides: 8. CDR3 region: CASSELQGSYYNEQFF. CDR3 nucleotide sequence: TGTGCCAGCAGTGAGCTACAGGGGTCGTACTACAATGAGCAGTTCTTC.